The next 5 T cell receptor beta chains were all read from a single sample in a study of early T cells in non-severe SARS-CoV-2 infection. One entry per CDR3 protein results from TCRdb running MiXCR on the 5' RACE reads. The sample contains 65,000 to 85,000 distinct CDR3 sequences, around 15% of which appear only once. The specimen was whole blood. The receptors were sampled from an adult who was a healthcare worker with PCR-confirmed SARS-CoV-2 infection or an uninfected control (not recorded which).

The J gene is TRBJ1-1, the V gene TRBV28; D is perhaps TRBD1 (6 bases). V was pared by 7 bases and J by 3 bases, with 12 bases between. Germline V gene lookup returns CDR1 MDHEN and CDR2 SYDVKM. The CDR3 sequence is 13 residues long. In DNA form, the CDR3 reads TGTGCCAGCACCAGACAGGACTACACTGAAGCTTTCTTT. Translation gives CASTRQDYTEAFF.

The V call is TRBV29-1, the J call TRBJ2-5; D is possibly TRBD1 (7 bases). The CDR3 is 14 residues long. Trimming cost V 6 bases and J 4 bases, with 18 bases left between them. Germline assignment: CDR1 SQVTM and CDR2 ANQGSEA. CDR3 protein: CSVEKSQGGETQYF. The CDR3 DNA reads as TGCAGCGTGGAGAAGTCCCAGGGGGGAGAGACCCAGTACTTC.

The gene calls are TRBV29-1 and TRBJ2-1, with D perhaps matching TRBD1 (6 bases). V was pared by 1 base and J by 0 bases, with 13 bases between. The CDR3 extends over 16 amino acids. Germline loops: CDR1 SQVTM, CDR2 ANQGSEA. The CDR3, as DNA: TGCAGCGTTGAAGGACCTGACAGGAGCTCCTACAATGAGCAGTTCTTC. Its protein product is CSVEGPDRSSYNEQFF.

V and J are TRBV7-8 and TRBJ2-1; D unclear. CDR1 and CDR2 (germline): SGHVS, FQNEAQ. This CDR3 is built from 13 residues. The V end was cut by 6 bases, the J end by 4 bases, with 10 bases between. The CDR3 sequence is CASRKTGYNEQFF. The CDR3 coding sequence is TGTGCCAGCAGGAAGACTGGTTACAATGAGCAGTTCTTC. The full variable domain, with the rest looked up from reference TRBV7-8 and TRBJ2-1, is GAGVSQSPRYKVAKRGQDVALRCDPISGHVSLFWYQQALGQGPEFLTYFQNEAQLDKSGLPSDRFFAERPEGSVSTLKIQRTQQEDSAVYLCASRKTGYNEQFFGPGTRLTVL.

This clonotype has more than one count but fewer than ten. V gene TRBV30 combines with J gene TRBJ2-3; TRBD1 agrees at 9 bases. The trim removed 2 bases at V and 6 bases at J, leaving 9 bases unmatched. Germline V lookup: CDR1 GTSNPN, CDR2 SVGIG (reference sequence). This CDR3 is 15 amino acids long. The CDR3 nucleotides are TGTGCCTGGAGTCCCCGGGACAGGGTCCGTGATACGCAGTATTTT. Protein: CAWSPRDRVRDTQYF.